This TCR beta chain comes out of a study of T-cell reconstitution after alpha-beta-depleted transplantation in children. Study findings and constraints: Some patients owed their high day-60 TCRbeta diversity to surviving recipient T cells and thymic progenitors.

Germline lookup yields CDR1 SGHTA and CDR2 FQGNSA. CDR3 length: 13 residues. V was clipped by 5 bases and J by 2 bases, with 10 bases between them. This clonotype was seen at least ten times. Its cognate antigen is unknown. The authors prepared the TCRbeta library with unique molecular identifiers. TCRdb passed the PCR reads through MiXCR, listing each CDR3 protein once. This sample has tens of thousands of distinct CDR3 sequences, with 13% to 15% found just once. The rearrangement links TRBV7-2 to TRBJ2-7; no clear D gene. This specimen consisted of PBMCs, mostly from graft donor cells, obtained 180 days after TCRalphabeta/CD19-depleted stem cell transplant. The TCR comes from a male patient between 2 and 9 years old who had a stem cell transplant for acute lymphoblastic leukemia, so the T cells may come from the graft donor. Here the CDR3 reads CASSLGSPYEQYF. The CDR3 nucleotides read TGTGCCAGCAGCCTCGGCAGTCCCTACGAGCAGTACTTC.